The 24 T cell receptor beta chains reported below all come from one sample, sequenced in a study of Graves' ophthalmopathy and Graves' hyperthyroidism. RNA transcripts were the source from which TCR beta CDR3 regions were amplified. The workflow started with a first-round RT-PCR run with HTBI primers and then moved on to a second-round multiplex PCR. Via MiXCR, TCRdb re-called the multiplex PCR reads, giving one row per CDR3 protein. The table shows 650,000 to 800,000 distinct CDR3 sequences, with roughly 41% occurring only once. The sample comprised peripheral blood. Receptor source: an adult man with Graves' ophthalmopathy.

V is TRBV7-9 and J is TRBJ1-3; TRBD1 is a possible D gene (5 bases). The CDR3 is made up of 15 amino acids. CDR1 is SEHNR, CDR2 FQNEAQ, per germline (reference sequence). V lost 5 bases and J 4 bases, leaving 15 bases between the germline ends. In DNA, the CDR3 is TGTGCCAGCAGCCAAACCGGGACGGCGGGAAACACCATATATTTT. It encodes CASSQTGTAGNTIYF.

In the case of this clonotype: It may be a read error: a sequence one base away is much more abundant. The gene calls are TRBV4-1 and TRBJ1-2; no clear D gene. Germline CDR1 and CDR2: MGHRA and YSYEKL. CDR3 size: 15 residues. V lost 0 bases, J lost 5 bases, and 13 bases lay in between. The CDR3 DNA follows: TGCGCCAGCAGCCAAGATCAGAGCAGGTGGTATGGCTACACCTTC. Protein product: CASSQDQSRWYGYTF.

V gene TRBV20-1 combines with J gene TRBJ1-2; 7 positions agree with TRBD1. Trimming removed 0 bases from V and 5 bases from J; junction bases left unmatched: 6. The CDR3 runs to 14 residues. In germline, CDR1 is DFQATT, CDR2 SNEGSKA (reference sequence). CDR3 in amino acids: CSARDGRQGYGYTF. The CDR3 DNA reads as TGCAGTGCTAGAGATGGGAGACAGGGTTATGGCTACACCTTC.

On this clonotype: A much larger clone lies one base from this, so it may be a read error. The chain joins TRBV3-1 to TRBJ1-2, with 8 positions matching TRBD1. CDR3 length: 14 amino acids. Per the germline V gene, CDR1 is LGHDT and CDR2 is YNNKEL (reference sequence). CDR3 sequence (DNA): TGTGCCAGCAGCCATACGGGACAGGCCTATGACTACACCTTC. Translating it yields CASSHTGQAYDYTF.

This clonotype showed up many times. Mismatch with germline at one junction end may stem from a read error. The chain is built from TRBV7-9 and TRBJ1-1; D remains ambiguous. Germline V gene sequence: CDR1 SEHNR, CDR2 FQNEAQ (reference sequence). CDR3 length: 14 residues. CDR3 DNA: TGCGCCAGCAGCTTGGTCAGCCTGAACACTGAAGCTTTCTTT. Amino acids: CASSLVSLNTEAFF.

This chain links TRBV6-5 with TRBJ2-7; D unclear. The CDR3 runs to 12 residues. CDR1 MNHEY and CDR2 SVGAGI come from the germline V gene. V shed 6 bases and J shed 2 bases, with 8 bases lying between them. The CDR3 coding sequence is TGTGCCAGCAGACAAATCCCCTACGAGCAGTACTTC. Its protein product is CASRQIPYEQYF.

This rearrangement joins TRBV30 to TRBJ1-1; 7 nucleotides align to TRBD1. The CDR3 loop spans 13 amino acids. CDR1 is GTSNPN and CDR2 is SVGIG in the germline V gene (reference sequence). J was trimmed by 1 base and V by 5 bases; bases with no gene match: 4. In DNA form, the CDR3 reads TGTGCCTGGGAGACAGGGCAGAACACTGAAGCTTTCTTT. This codes for CAWETGQNTEAFF.

On this clonotype: A junction end diverges from the germline sequence, so it may reflect a read error. This chain joins TRBV6-1 and TRBJ2-5; possibly TRBD1 for D (5 bases). This CDR3 spans 14 amino acids. The germline gives CDR1 MNHNS, CDR2 SASEGT. In DNA, the CDR3 is TGTGCCAGCAATGAAGGAGCAGGGCCGGAGACCCAGTACTTC. As protein: CASNEGAGPETQYF.

This clonotype was seen many times. The rearrangement links TRBV7-8 to TRBJ2-2; D is possibly TRBD2 (6 bases). Between the trimmed V and J ends, which lost 1 base and 1 base, there was a span of 10 bases. This CDR3 region has 16 residues. The germline V gene encodes CDR1 SGHVS and CDR2 FQNEAQ. This CDR3 is CASSLGPAGNTGELFF. As DNA, the CDR3 is TGTGCCAGCAGCTTAGGTCCAGCGGGGAACACCGGGGAGCTGTTTTTT.

There are many counts of this clonotype. The J gene is TRBJ1-4, the V gene TRBV19; tentative D call: TRBD1 (5 bases). The CDR3 is made up of 14 amino acids. The germline gives CDR1 LNHDA, CDR2 SQIVND (reference sequence). V was clipped by 4 bases and J by 0 bases, with 6 bases between them. CDR3 in amino acids: CASSRTSTNEKLFF. The CDR3 DNA is TGTGCCAGTAGTAGGACATCAACTAATGAAAAACTGTTTTTT.

This clonotype appeared a few times. Here the CDR3 reads CASSSGTAAYEQYF. The CDR3 bases are TGTGCCAGCAGTTCCGGGACAGCGGCCTACGAGCAGTACTTC. The J gene is TRBJ2-7, the V gene TRBV6-1, with TRBD1 matching 7 bases. This CDR3 has 14 amino acids. The trim removed 5 bases at V and 2 bases at J, leaving 6 bases unmatched. CDR1 is MNHNS, CDR2 SASEGT, per germline.

This clonotype occurred many times. The CDR3 DNA sequence: TGTGCCACCAAGGCCGGGACTAGCGGGACCTACGAGCAGTACTTC. Translation: CATKAGTSGTYEQYF. The chain links TRBV2 to TRBJ2-7; 13 bases are shared with TRBD2. Germline V lookup: CDR1 SNHLY, CDR2 FYNNEI. The ends lost 10 bases at V and 2 bases at J; junction bases unmatched: 8. The CDR3 runs to 15 residues. Full variable domain (outside the CDR3, taken from reference TRBV2 and TRBJ2-7): EPEVTQTPSHQVTQMGQEVILRCVPISNHLYFYWYRQILGQKVEFLVSFYNNEISEKSEIFDDQFSVERPDGSNFTLKIRSTKLEDSAMYFCATKAGTSGTYEQYFGPGTRLTVT.

This clonotype showed up just a few times. A read error may produce the germline difference seen at one junction end. The chain joins TRBV10-3 to TRBJ1-4, with TRBD1 as a possible D gene (5 bases). The germline V gene encodes CDR1 ENHRY and CDR2 SYGVKD. The CDR3 is made up of 15 amino acids. In nucleotides, the CDR3 is TGTGCCAGCAGTGAAGAATTAACAGGCTGGGGGGAACTGTTTTTT. Translation gives CASSEELTGWGELFF.

The genes are TRBV11-2 and TRBJ1-3, with D possibly TRBD1 on 5 matching bases. Germline V gene lookup returns CDR1 SGHAT and CDR2 FQNNGV. The V end was cut by 5 bases, the J end by 8 bases, with 25 bases between. The CDR3 totals 17 residues. CDR3 in DNA: TGTGCCAGCAGCGTAGGTGGCCTCGGAGGAGGACAAGACACCATATATTTT. Protein: CASSVGGLGGGQDTIYF.

This clonotype was detected ten times or more. The gene calls are TRBV2 and TRBJ2-2; maybe TRBD1 (5 bases). This CDR3 spans 12 amino acids. Between the trimmed V and J ends, which lost 6 bases and 6 bases, there was a span of 8 bases. Germline V gene data show CDR1 as SNHLY and CDR2 as FYNNEI. The CDR3 loop reads CASRMGPGELFF. The CDR3 nucleotides are TGTGCCAGCAGGATGGGGCCCGGGGAGCTGTTTTTT.

V is TRBV7-3 and J is TRBJ2-7; TRBD2 is a possible D gene (7 bases). Trimming removed 5 bases from V and 2 bases from J, with 16 bases in between. The CDR3 runs to 15 residues. CDR1 and CDR2 from the germline V gene are SGHTA and FQGTGA. CDR3 amino acids: CASSRSRGPPYEQYF. The DNA of the CDR3 is TGTGCCAGCAGCAGATCGCGGGGGCCACCCTACGAGCAGTACTTC.

The DNA for the CDR3 is TGTGCCAGCAGTGAGCGCCAGGGTAACGGGGAGCTGTTTTTT. It encodes CASSERQGNGELFF. The genes are TRBV2 and TRBJ2-2, with D perhaps TRBD1 (5 bases). V was trimmed by 3 bases and J by 7 bases, leaving 12 bases between them. This CDR3 contains 14 residues. CDR1 is SNHLY, CDR2 FYNNEI, per germline.

This clonotype has only one observation. Since a much larger clone is just one base distant, this may be a read error. The chain employs TRBV7-9 and TRBJ1-4; D unresolved. V shed 9 bases and J shed 7 bases, with 12 bases lying between them. CDR3 length: 12 residues. CDR1 SEHNR and CDR2 FQNEAQ come from the germline V gene (reference sequence). This CDR3 reads CASTTRGEKLFF. The CDR3 nucleotides read TGTGCCAGTACTACTCGGGGTGAAAAACTGTTTTTT.

About this clonotype itself: At one of its ends the junction is not consistent with the germline gene, which may arise from a read error. The V call is TRBV24-1, the J call TRBJ1-4; 8 bases agree with TRBD1. Germline values: CDR1 KGHDR, CDR2 SFDVKD. CDR3 length: 16 amino acids. CDR3 DNA sequence: TGTGCCACCAGTGATTCATACAGGGGGGGTAATGAAAAACTGCTTTTT. As protein: CATSDSYRGGNEKLLF.

V gene TRBV7-2 combines with J gene TRBJ1-4, with TRBD1 matching over 8 bases. Germline V gives CDR1 SGHTA, CDR2 FQGNSA. The junction had 9 bases not matched to a gene; V was cut back by 4 bases and J by 5 bases. This CDR3 contains 16 residues. The CDR3 DNA reads as TGTGCCAGCAGCTCACCCGGGACAGGACCGAATGAAAAACTGTTTTTT. Translated: CASSSPGTGPNEKLFF.

The CDR3: CSVDQGRNTIYF. For the CDR3, the DNA is TGCAGCGTTGACCAGGGGAGGAACACCATATATTTT. The chain couples TRBV29-1 to TRBJ1-3, with D possibly TRBD1 on 6 matching bases. From germline, CDR1 is SQVTM and CDR2 ANQGSEA. V lost 3 bases, J lost 7 bases, and 10 bases lay in between. This CDR3 has 12 amino acids. The variable domain in full, with the rest retrieved from reference TRBV29-1 and TRBJ1-3, is SAVISQKPSRDICQRGTSLTIQCQVDSQVTMMFWYRQQPGQSLTLIATANQGSEATYESGFVIDKFPISRPNLTFSTLTVSNMSPEDSSIYLCSVDQGRNTIYFGEGSWLTVV.

The chain uses TRBV20-1 and TRBJ2-5; 10 bases match TRBD1. V gave up 6 bases and J gave up 6 bases; unmatched junction bases: 13. The CDR3 runs 15 residues. Per germline, CDR1 DFQATT and CDR2 SNEGSKA (reference sequence). CDR3 residues: CSAQTGGVPSQTQYF. The CDR3 DNA sequence: TGCAGTGCGCAGACAGGGGGCGTACCCTCACAGACCCAGTACTTC.

This clonotype occurred a few times. The genes are TRBV20-1 and TRBJ2-5; 7 bases are a match to TRBD2. V gave up 5 bases and J gave up 3 bases; unmatched junction bases: 9. The V gene's germline CDR1 is DFQATT and CDR2 SNEGSKA (reference sequence). The CDR3 is 14 amino acids. The chain's CDR3 is CSAPRLAVEETQYF. CDR3 coding DNA: TGCAGTGCTCCTCGACTAGCCGTTGAAGAGACCCAGTACTTC.

A remark on this clonotype: A much larger clone lies one base from this, so it may be a read error. The rearrangement joins TRBV19 to TRBJ1-5; D is unresolved. The germline V and J ends were trimmed by 5 bases and 6 bases, with 26 bases remaining between them. CDR1 LNHDA and CDR2 SQIVND come from the germline V gene (reference sequence). The CDR3 sequence is 18 residues long. The CDR3 here is CASSVGLQAAPSGQPQHF. The CDR3 nucleotides read TGTGCCAGTAGTGTAGGGTTGCAGGCGGCCCCCTCCGGTCAGCCCCAGCATTTT.